In its sample, the clone carrying this TCR beta chain was seen once. Its target is unknown. The trim removed 0 bases at V and 5 bases at J, leaving 3 bases unmatched. Germline V gene lookup returns CDR1 SGHNT and CDR2 YYREEE (reference sequence). The length of the CDR3 is 15 residues. Produced via immunoSEQ multiplex PCR; TCRdb's table is partial and in-frame only. The sample lists tens of thousands of clones; approximately 84% were seen once. The sample belongs to a study of T cells in localized non-small cell lung cancer. Study-level points and caveats: Out of the top 100 tumor clones, a median about 57 were seen in adjacent lung. Uninvolved adjacent lung had more T cell clonality than any other tissue, topping tumor. Analysis by sequencing included only one tumor region, so heterogeneity remains possible. Increased T cell density in blood showed an association with longer overall survival.

The sequence derives from a female donor of 60 years or more with stage I lung adenocarcinoma. The genes are TRBV5-4 and TRBJ2-1, with 9 nucleotides matching TRBD2. Sequenced here: peripheral blood, sampled before any cancer treatment. CDR3 residues: CASSLGSSGDNEQFF. DNA for the CDR3: TGTGCCAGCAGCTTGGGCTCTAGCGGGGACAATGAGCAGTTCTTC.